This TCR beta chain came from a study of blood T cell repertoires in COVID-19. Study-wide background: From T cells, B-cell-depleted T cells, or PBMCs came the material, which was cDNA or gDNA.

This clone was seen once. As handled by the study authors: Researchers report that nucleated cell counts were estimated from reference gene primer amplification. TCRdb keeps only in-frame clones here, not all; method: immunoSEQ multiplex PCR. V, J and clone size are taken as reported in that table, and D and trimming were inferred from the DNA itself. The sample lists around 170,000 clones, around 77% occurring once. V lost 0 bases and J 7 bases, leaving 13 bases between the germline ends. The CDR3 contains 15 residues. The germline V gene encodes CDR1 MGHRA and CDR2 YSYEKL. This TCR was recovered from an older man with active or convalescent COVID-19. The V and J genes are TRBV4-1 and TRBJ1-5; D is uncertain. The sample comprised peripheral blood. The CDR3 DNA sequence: TGCGCCAGCAGCCAAGATCAAACCGACGGGCAGCCCCAGCATTTT. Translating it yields CASSQDQTDGQPQHF.